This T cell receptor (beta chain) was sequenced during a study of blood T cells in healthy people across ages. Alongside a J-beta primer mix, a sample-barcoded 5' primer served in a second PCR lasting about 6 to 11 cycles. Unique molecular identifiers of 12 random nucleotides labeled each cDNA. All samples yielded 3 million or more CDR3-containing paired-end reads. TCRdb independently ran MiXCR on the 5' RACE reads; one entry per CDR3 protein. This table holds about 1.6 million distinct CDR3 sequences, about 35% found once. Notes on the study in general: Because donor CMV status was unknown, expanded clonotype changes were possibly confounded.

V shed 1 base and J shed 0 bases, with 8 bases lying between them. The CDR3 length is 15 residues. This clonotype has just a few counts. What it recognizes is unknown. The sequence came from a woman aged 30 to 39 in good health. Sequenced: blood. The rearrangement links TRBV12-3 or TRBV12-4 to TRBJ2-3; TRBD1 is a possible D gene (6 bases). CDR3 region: CASSLVQGSTDTQYF. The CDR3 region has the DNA TGTGCCAGCAGTTTAGTGCAGGGGAGCACAGATACGCAGTATTTT.